The source of this TCR beta chain is a study of cytomegalovirus exposure and HLA in healthy donors. PCR amplification relied on 60 Vbeta primers (plus 13 Jbeta primers). This table comes from immunoSEQ multiplex PCR, and its TCRdb copy is limited to in-frame clones, with some not included. The repertoire holds about 160,000 clones, under 80% seen once, with about 4.5% in the top ten. V shed 1 base and J shed 5 bases, with 17 bases lying between them. This CDR3 comprises 16 residues. Germline-derived CDR1 and CDR2 are GTSNPN and SVGIG (reference sequence). V usage is TRBV30 and J usage is TRBJ2-2, with a tentative D call TRBD2 (6 bases). The TCR comes from a man aged 40-49 years in good health and CMV-seronegative. Sequenced sample: PBMCs. CDR3 in DNA: TGTGCCTGGAGTGACCTCCGGGCCCGGGGGACCGGGGAGCTGTTTTTT. This gives the protein CAWSDLRARGTGELFF.